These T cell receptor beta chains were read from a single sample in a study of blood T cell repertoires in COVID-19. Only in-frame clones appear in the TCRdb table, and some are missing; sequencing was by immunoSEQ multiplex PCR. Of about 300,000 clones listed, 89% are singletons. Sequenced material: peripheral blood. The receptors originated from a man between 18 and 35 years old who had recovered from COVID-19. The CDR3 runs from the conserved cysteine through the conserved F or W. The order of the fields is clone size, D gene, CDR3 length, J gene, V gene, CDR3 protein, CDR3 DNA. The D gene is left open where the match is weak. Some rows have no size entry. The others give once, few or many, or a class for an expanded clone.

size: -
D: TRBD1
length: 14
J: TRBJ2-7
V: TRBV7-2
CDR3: CASSPLTGPYEQYF
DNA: TGTGCCAGCAGCCCACTGACAGGGCCCTACGAGCAGTACTTC

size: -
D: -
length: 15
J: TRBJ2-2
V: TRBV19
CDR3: CASAPQGPNTGELFF
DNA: TGTGCCAGTGCCCCTCAGGGGCCGAACACCGGGGAGCTGTTTTTT

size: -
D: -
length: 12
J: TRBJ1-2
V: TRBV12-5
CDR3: CASGTLTYGYTF
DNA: TGTGCTAGTGGGACACTTACCTATGGCTACACCTTC

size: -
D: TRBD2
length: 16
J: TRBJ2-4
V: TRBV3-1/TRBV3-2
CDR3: CASSWGSAGGRDIQYF
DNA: TGTGCCAGCAGCTGGGGGTCTGCGGGAGGGCGGGACATTCAGTACTTC

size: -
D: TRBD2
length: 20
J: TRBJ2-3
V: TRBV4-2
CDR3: CASSPGAGLAMFSGTDTQYF
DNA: TGTGCCAGCAGTCCAGGGGCCGGACTAGCAATGTTTTCGGGCACAGATACGCAGTATTTT

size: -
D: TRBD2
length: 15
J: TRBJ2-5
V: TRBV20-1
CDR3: CSASYVGLALETQYF
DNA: TGCAGTGCTAGTTATGTGGGACTAGCTTTGGAGACCCAGTACTTC

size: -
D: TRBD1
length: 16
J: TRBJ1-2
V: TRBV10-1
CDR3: CASRPDRVEVNYGYTF
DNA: TGCGCCAGCAGACCCGACAGGGTGGAGGTAAACTATGGCTACACCTTC

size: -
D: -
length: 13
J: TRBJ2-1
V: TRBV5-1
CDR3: CASRGNTYNEQFF
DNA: TGCGCCAGCCGCGGGAATACGTACAATGAGCAGTTCTTC

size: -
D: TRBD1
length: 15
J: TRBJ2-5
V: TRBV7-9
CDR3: CASSFPDRVGETQYF
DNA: TGTGCCAGCAGCTTCCCGGACAGGGTGGGGGAGACCCAGTACTTC

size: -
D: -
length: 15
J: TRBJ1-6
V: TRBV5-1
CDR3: CASSPFVSYNSPLHF
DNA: TGCGCCAGCAGCCCCTTCGTGTCCTATAATTCACCCCTCCACTTT

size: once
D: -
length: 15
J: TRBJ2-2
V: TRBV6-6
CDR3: CASSYSTWEVGELFF
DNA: TGTGCCAGCAGTTACTCGACGTGGGAGGTCGGGGAGCTGTTTTTT

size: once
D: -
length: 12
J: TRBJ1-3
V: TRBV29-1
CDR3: CSVGRSGNTIYF
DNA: TGCAGCGTGGGGCGGTCTGGAAACACCATATATTTT

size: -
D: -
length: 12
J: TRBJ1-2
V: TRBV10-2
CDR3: CASSGGGYGYTF
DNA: TGCGCCAGCAGTGGAGGCGGCTATGGCTACACCTTC

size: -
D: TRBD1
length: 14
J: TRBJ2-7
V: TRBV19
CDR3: CASSRRQGGYEQYF
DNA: TGTGCCAGTAGTAGGAGACAGGGTGGGTACGAGCAGTACTTC

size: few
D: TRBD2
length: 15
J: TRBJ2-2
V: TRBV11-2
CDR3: CASSPNTGGIGELFF
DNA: TGTGCCAGCAGCCCAAACACCGGGGGGATCGGGGAGCTGTTTTTT

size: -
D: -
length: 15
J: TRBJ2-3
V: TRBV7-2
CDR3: CASSASGTGPDTQYF
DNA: TGTGCCAGCAGCGCGTCAGGAACAGGGCCAGATACGCAGTATTTT

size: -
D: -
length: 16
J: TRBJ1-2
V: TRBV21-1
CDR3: CASKMDPPDRGVGYTF
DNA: TGTGCCAGCAAAATGGATCCCCCGGACAGGGGCGTGGGCTACACCTTC

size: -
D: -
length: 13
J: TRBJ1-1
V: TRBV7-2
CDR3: CASSRGGYTEAFF
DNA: TGTGCCAGCAGCAGAGGGGGTTACACTGAAGCTTTCTTT

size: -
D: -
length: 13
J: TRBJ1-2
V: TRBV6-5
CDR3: CASSYALGEGYTF
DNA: TGTGCCAGCAGTTACGCCCTAGGGGAAGGCTACACCTTC

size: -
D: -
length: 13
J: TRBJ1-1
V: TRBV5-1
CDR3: CASSFTENTEAFF
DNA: TGCGCCAGCAGCTTCACAGAGAACACTGAAGCTTTCTTT